The 21 T cell receptor beta chains reported below all come from one sample, sequenced in a study of T cell repertoires in cytomegalovirus infection. TCRdb used MiXCR to reprocess the reads, holding one entry per CDR3 protein. The table records roughly 300,000 distinct CDR3 sequences, under 30% of them present only once. The sample was PBMCs. Receptor source: a human donor in good health (CMV status not recorded). Some clones in this sample may be carry-over from other donors' samples.

The chain carries TRBV24-1 and TRBJ2-7, with D possibly TRBD2 on 6 matching bases. This CDR3 has 17 residues. Trimming stripped 3 bases from V and 3 bases from J, with 20 bases between. Per germline, CDR1 KGHDR and CDR2 SFDVKD. In DNA, the CDR3 is TGTGCCACCAGTGATAAAGTGGAAACCGGGAGCCTCTACGAGCAGTACTTC. Encoded protein: CATSDKVETGSLYEQYF.

This clonotype was seen only a few times. The chain carries TRBV28 and TRBJ2-7, with D tentatively TRBD2 (6 bases). The CDR3 totals 16 residues. Trimming removed 3 bases at V and 0 bases at J, with 15 bases between. The germline CDR1 and CDR2 sequences are MDHEN and SYDVKM. The CDR3 reads CASSLVRDLSSYEQYF. The CDR3 nucleotides read TGTGCCAGCAGTTTGGTCCGGGACTTGAGCTCCTACGAGCAGTACTTC.

This clonotype occurred many times. The chain uses TRBV7-2 and TRBJ2-1; 9 positions match TRBD2. V shed 5 bases, J shed 4 bases, and the junction held 9 bases outside the gene matches. Germline-derived CDR1 and CDR2 are SGHTA and FQGNSA. This CDR3 is 16 amino acids long. The CDR3 spells CASSLSSGRYYNEQFF. CDR3 sequence (DNA): TGTGCCAGCAGCCTCTCCAGCGGGAGGTATTACAATGAGCAGTTCTTC.

Only a few counts were recorded for this clonotype. The chain is built from TRBV24-1 and TRBJ2-1; possibly TRBD2 for D (5 bases). V shed 6 bases and J shed 7 bases, with 9 bases lying between them. Germline values: CDR1 KGHDR, CDR2 SFDVKD. This CDR3 is 12 amino acids long. In DNA, the CDR3 is TGTGCCACCAGTAGCTCGGGGAATGAGCAGTTCTTC. As protein: CATSSSGNEQFF.

As to this clonotype: The missing conserved phenylalanine or tryptophan at the end of this CDR3 makes a read error likely. This chain links TRBV28 with TRBJ1-3; D perhaps matches TRBD1 (6 bases). There are 14 residues in the CDR3. CDR1 and CDR2 from the germline V gene are MDHEN and SYDVKM. V was trimmed by 6 bases and J by 0 bases, leaving 9 bases between them. The CDR3 region has the DNA TGTGCCAGCAGACCGACAGGCTCTGGAAACACCATATATTTG. Amino acid sequence: CASRPTGSGNTIYL.

The chain carries TRBV5-6 and TRBJ2-3; D is possibly TRBD1 or TRBD2 (5 bases each). Trimming stripped 3 bases from V and 2 bases from J, with 13 bases between. Germline CDR1 reads SGHDT; CDR2 reads YYEEEE. The CDR3 totals 15 residues. This chain's CDR3 is CASSSTGRDTDTQYF. The DNA of the CDR3 is TGTGCCAGCAGCTCAACGGGACGGGACACAGATACGCAGTATTTT.

The chain couples TRBV6-6 to TRBJ2-1; TRBD2 agrees at 8 bases. The V gene's germline CDR1 is MNHNY and CDR2 SVGAGI (reference sequence). Trimming cost V 0 bases and J 8 bases; bases outside gene matches: 9. The CDR3 sequence is 16 residues long. CDR3 protein: CASSYSSGGAYYEQFF. For the CDR3, the DNA is TGTGCCAGCAGTTACTCTTCGGGGGGGGCTTACTATGAGCAGTTCTTC.

The V and J genes are TRBV24-1 and TRBJ2-5; D gene ambiguous. The CDR3 has 13 amino acids. V was cut by 5 bases and J by 1 base, with 7 bases left in between. Per the germline V gene, CDR1 is KGHDR and CDR2 is SFDVKD. The CDR3 loop reads CATSVRVQETQYF. Here the CDR3 DNA reads TGTGCCACCAGTGTCCGGGTCCAAGAGACCCAGTACTTC.

The V and J genes are TRBV2 and TRBJ2-3; 7 nucleotides align to TRBD1. The CDR3 covers 12 residues. Trimming at V came to 5 bases and at J to 11 bases, leaving 7 bases not matched to a gene. Per the germline V gene, CDR1 is SNHLY and CDR2 is FYNNEI. The CDR3 loop is CASSRQGPRQYF. The CDR3 DNA follows: TGTGCCAGCAGTCGACAGGGCCCGAGGCAGTATTTT.

This clonotype showed up just a few times. This CDR3 is CASSQATGNGEKLFF. The CDR3, as DNA: TGCGCCAGCAGCCAAGCGACAGGGAACGGTGAAAAACTGTTTTTT. V gene TRBV4-3 combines with J gene TRBJ1-4; 7 bases map to TRBD1. V dropped 1 base and J dropped 7; count of bases not matched to a gene: 6. Germline V gene sequence: CDR1 LGHNA, CDR2 YSLEER. The CDR3 contains 15 residues.

This clonotype was seen more than once but under ten times. DNA of the CDR3: TGTGCCAGCAGCTTAGAGTTGACCGGCCAGCCCCAGCATTTT. It translates to CASSLELTGQPQHF. The rearrangement joins TRBV7-2 to TRBJ1-5; D remains ambiguous. V was clipped by 1 base and J by 7 bases, with 11 bases between them. Germline V gene lookup returns CDR1 SGHTA and CDR2 FQGNSA. The CDR3 has 14 amino acids.

As for this clonotype: A much bigger clone sits one base away, suggesting this may be a read error. V usage is TRBV7-2 and J usage is TRBJ2-3; D may be TRBD1 or TRBD2 (5 bases each). The CDR3 spans 15 residues. Trimming removed 7 bases at V and 4 bases at J, with 18 bases between. Germline CDR1 is SGHTA and CDR2 is FQGNSA. The CDR3, as DNA: TGTGCCAGCACAACTTTGGGTTGGGACGCAGATACGCAGTATTTT. Amino acid sequence: CASTTLGWDADTQYF. The full variable domain, its missing parts supplied by reference TRBV7-2 and TRBJ2-3, is GAGVSQSPSNKVTEKGKDVELRCDPISGHTALYWYRQSLGQGLEFLIYFQGNSAPDKSGLPSDRFSAERTGGSVSTLTIQRTQQEDSAVYLCASTTLGWDADTQYFGPGTRLTVL.

The sample holds many counts of this clonotype. V and J are TRBV7-2 and TRBJ1-1; tentatively, D is TRBD1 (5 bases). CDR3 length equals 14 residues. Germline values: CDR1 SGHTA, CDR2 FQGNSA. The V and J ends lost 4 bases and 4 bases respectively, with 13 bases between them. The CDR3 coding sequence is TGTGCCAGCAGCTACCAGGGCCGTGGCACTGAAGCTTTCTTT. It is translated as CASSYQGRGTEAFF.

The chain links TRBV30 to TRBJ2-2; no reliable D call. Germline CDR1 and CDR2: GTSNPN and SVGIG (reference sequence). The CDR3 runs to 15 residues. V lost 2 bases, J lost 5 bases, and 15 bases lay in between. CDR3 protein: CAWSPRAPPTGELFF. DNA of the CDR3: TGTGCCTGGAGTCCCCGGGCCCCCCCGACCGGGGAGCTGTTTTTT.

V is TRBV4-2 and J is TRBJ1-5, with D possibly being TRBD1 (6 bases). Trimming took 0 bases from V and 9 from J, leaving 15 bases between them. Germline V gives CDR1 LGHNA, CDR2 YNFKEQ. The CDR3 covers 15 residues. The CDR3 spells CASSQELWGARPQHF. In DNA, the CDR3 is TGTGCCAGCAGCCAAGAACTTTGGGGGGCAAGGCCCCAGCATTTT.

As DNA, the CDR3 is TGTGCCATCAGTGAGGGACAGGGGCGATCTAACTATGGCTACACCTTC. Its translation: CAISEGQGRSNYGYTF. The V call is TRBV10-3, the J call TRBJ1-2, with 9 bases that match TRBD1. V dropped 2 bases and J dropped 0; count of bases not matched to a gene: 4. This CDR3 contains 16 residues. Per the germline V gene, CDR1 is ENHRY and CDR2 is SYGVKD.

This clonotype was recorded many times. This chain uses TRBV28 with TRBJ1-5, with D unclear. Trimming cost V 5 bases and J 8 bases, with 13 bases left between them. The CDR3 loop spans 13 amino acids. Germline-derived CDR1 and CDR2 are MDHEN and SYDVKM. The CDR3 protein is CASSQDRLKPQHF. The CDR3 bases are TGTGCCAGCAGTCAAGACCGCTTAAAGCCCCAGCATTTT.

This chain uses TRBV19 with TRBJ2-7; 9 bases agree with TRBD1. The J segment lost 6 bases and the V segment lost 3 bases, leaving 12 bases of the junction unmatched. Germline V gene sequence: CDR1 LNHDA, CDR2 SQIVND (reference sequence). CDR3 length equals 16 residues. The CDR3 nucleotides are TGTGCCAGTAGTATTTACCCGGGACAGGGAGTTGCCGAGCAGTACTTC. Translated, it gives CASSIYPGQGVAEQYF.

This clonotype was detected ten times or more. The chain recombines TRBV7-8 with TRBJ2-5, with 7 bases fitting TRBD2. After removal of 8 bases from V and 1 base from J, the junction contained 4 bases not matched to a gene. This CDR3 comprises 13 residues. CDR1 is SGHVS, CDR2 FQNEAQ, per germline. CDR3 region: CASFRGVQETQYF. The CDR3 nucleotides read TGTGCCAGCTTCCGGGGGGTCCAAGAGACCCAGTACTTC.

The chain carries TRBV29-1 and TRBJ2-5, with a weak D call TRBD1 (6 bases). CDR3 length: 13 residues. Germline V gives CDR1 SQVTM, CDR2 ANQGSEA. Trimming removed 6 bases at V and 2 bases at J, with 13 bases between. The CDR3 loop is CSVGQSKQETQYF. DNA of the CDR3: TGCAGCGTAGGACAGAGCAAGCAAGAGACCCAGTACTTC.

This clonotype was observed many times. This sequence joins TRBV7-9 and TRBJ2-5; the match to TRBD2 covers 14 bases. CDR1 is SEHNR, CDR2 FQNEAQ, per germline (reference sequence). V was pared by 7 bases and J by 5 bases, with 9 bases of the junction left unmatched. This CDR3 comprises 16 residues. CDR3 in amino acids: CASTPGLAGVSETQYF. For the CDR3, the DNA is TGTGCCAGCACCCCGGGACTAGCGGGAGTAAGCGAGACCCAGTACTTC.